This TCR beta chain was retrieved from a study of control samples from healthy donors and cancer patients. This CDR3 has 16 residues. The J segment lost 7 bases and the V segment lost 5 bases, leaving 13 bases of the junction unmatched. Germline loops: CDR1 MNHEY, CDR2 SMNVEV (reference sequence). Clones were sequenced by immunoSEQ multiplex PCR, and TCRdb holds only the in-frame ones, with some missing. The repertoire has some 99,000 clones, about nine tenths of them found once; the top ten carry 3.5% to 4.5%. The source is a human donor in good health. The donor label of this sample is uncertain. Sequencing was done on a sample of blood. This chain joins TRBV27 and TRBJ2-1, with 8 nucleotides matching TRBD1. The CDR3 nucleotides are TGTGCCAGCAGTCCCACCGACAGGGGTAATTTGAATGAGCAGTTCTTC. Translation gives CASSPTDRGNLNEQFF.